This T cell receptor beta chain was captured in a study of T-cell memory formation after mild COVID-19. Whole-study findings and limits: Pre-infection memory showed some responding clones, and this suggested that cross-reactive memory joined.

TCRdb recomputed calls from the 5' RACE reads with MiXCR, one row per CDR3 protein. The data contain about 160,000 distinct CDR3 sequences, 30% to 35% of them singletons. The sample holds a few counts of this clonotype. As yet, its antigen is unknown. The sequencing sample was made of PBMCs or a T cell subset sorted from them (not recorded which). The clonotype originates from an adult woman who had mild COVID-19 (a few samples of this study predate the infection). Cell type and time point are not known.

CDR3 loop: CASIKGSSDTQYF. The CDR3 DNA reads TGTGCCAGCATCAAGGGTTCCTCAGATACGCAGTATTTT. This chain links TRBV7-9 with TRBJ2-3; D is unclear. Germline V gene sequence: CDR1 SEHNR, CDR2 FQNEAQ (reference sequence). V was pared by 7 bases and J by 4 bases, with 12 bases between. There are 13 residues in the CDR3.